This T cell receptor (beta chain) was sequenced in a study of OX40 agonist ivuxolimab in advanced cancers. Trimming pared 2 bases from V and 0 bases from J, leaving 9 bases between. CDR1 and CDR2 from the germline V gene are MRHNA and SNTAGT. The CDR3 spans 15 residues. Produced via immunoSEQ multiplex PCR; TCRdb's table is partial and in-frame only. The sample has about 71,000 clones; roughly nine tenths are singletons. This rearrangement joins TRBV6-4 to TRBJ2-3, with D perhaps being TRBD1 or TRBD2 (5 bases each). This sample comprised CD4+ or CD8+ T cells sorted from blood, obtained in a trial of the OX40 agonist ivuxolimab. This TCR was sampled from an adult with an advanced solid tumor such as melanoma, head and neck, liver or kidney cancer. As DNA, the CDR3 is TGTGCCAGCAGTGACGGGACCGCCAGCACAGATACGCAGTATTTT. This codes for CASSDGTASTDTQYF.